This TCR beta chain was captured by sequencing in a study of T-cell memory formation after mild COVID-19. Study-wide points: Prior to infection, memory already included some responding clones, suggesting cross-reactive memory joined. Clones contracting over day 15 to 85 were CD4/CD8 balanced, with later expanders leaning CD4+.

In TCRdb, the 5' RACE reads were re-called with MiXCR into one record per CDR3 protein. The sample carries more than 350,000 distinct CDR3 sequences, about 21% recorded once. A note on this clonotype: Its cognate antigen is unknown.

Source material: PBMCs or a T cell subset sorted from them (not recorded which). The origin of this receptor is an adult woman who had mild COVID-19 (a few samples of this study predate the infection). Cell type and time point are not known.

This CDR3 reads CSATRDRWRNEQFF. The DNA for the CDR3 is TGCAGTGCTACCCGGGACAGGTGGCGCAATGAGCAGTTCTTC. The chain uses TRBV20-1 and TRBJ2-1; 8 bases are a match to TRBD1. The CDR3 spans 14 residues. Germline-derived CDR1 and CDR2 are DFQATT and SNEGSKA (reference sequence). Germline trimming cut 4 bases from V and 6 bases from J; bases unmatched to any gene: 8.